Shown below are 3 T cell receptor beta chains from a single sample sequenced in a study of T-cell reconstitution after alpha-beta-depleted transplantation in children. Unique molecular identifiers were built into the TCRbeta library. TCRdb processed the PCR reads anew with MiXCR; each CDR3 protein has one entry. This sample has around 800,000 distinct CDR3 sequences, with about 16% found just once. The specimen was PBMCs, mostly from graft donor cells, collected 360 days after TCRalphabeta/CD19-depleted stem cell transplant. These receptor sequences come from a male patient between 5 and 17 years old who had a stem cell transplant for acute lymphoblastic leukemia, so the T cells may come from the graft donor.

The CDR3 DNA sequence: TGTGCCAGCAGCTTGGTGGGGACTTCCGGGGAGCTGTTTTTT. Amino acids: CASSLVGTSGELFF. The chain recombines TRBV5-6 with TRBJ2-2, with a possible D match to TRBD2 (6 bases). The germline V gene has CDR1 SGHDT and CDR2 YYEEEE. The CDR3 spans 14 residues. V lost 0 bases, J lost 6 bases, and 9 bases lay in between.

The rearrangement uses TRBV20-1 and TRBJ2-3; the D gene could be TRBD1 or TRBD2 (6 bases each). The CDR3 is 12 amino acids. Trimming removed 3 bases at V and 6 bases at J, with 10 bases between. From germline, CDR1 is DFQATT and CDR2 SNEGSKA (reference sequence). The CDR3 sequence: CSARVGGDTQYF. CDR3 DNA sequence: TGCAGTGCTAGGGTCGGGGGCGATACGCAGTATTTT.

A few counts support this clonotype. V gene TRBV29-1 combines with J gene TRBJ2-7, with 9 positions matching TRBD2. V was clipped by 2 bases and J by 4 bases; unmatched bases: 12. CDR1 and CDR2 from the germline V gene are SQVTM and ANQGSEA. The CDR3 has 16 amino acids. CDR3 loop: CSVETPHSGRLYEQYF. Here the CDR3 DNA reads TGCAGCGTTGAAACCCCTCATAGCGGGAGACTTTACGAGCAGTACTTC.